The T cell receptor beta chain under discussion was sequenced for a study of radiation and T cells in renal cell carcinoma (dated by TCRdb to the early 2020s). Some background on the complete study: Samples were obtained from a clinical trial, in which 15 Gy stereotactic body radiation therapy was delivered to primary renal cell carcinomas and nephrectomy was performed 4 weeks later. In total, approximately 53 samples underwent TCR beta sequencing: 25 or so tumors plus 27 peripheral blood samples. A total of approximately 4 million unique CDR3 nucleotide sequences, encoding 2,500,000 or so unique CDR3 amino acid sequences, were found across all 50 or so samples. Points the paper makes about the study in general: Changes in the blood repertoire were not tracked past 4 weeks after treatment. The single-armed trial design could not address effects of radiation dose or scheduling on the TCR repertoire. Because no pretreatment tumor biopsies were available, whether clonotypes were present in the tumor at baseline could not be determined. An increase in top tumor clonotypes in blood was observed from baseline to 2 weeks post-radiation, followed by contraction by 4 weeks, which was taken to suggest transient expansion of tumor-resident clones.

The immunoSEQ kit was used, according to the manufacturer's recommendations, to generate TCR beta libraries from genomic DNA. For library preparation, a first multiplex PCR was performed with proprietary primers, followed by a second PCR in which unique barcodes were added, and bead cleanups were performed after each round. Each sample batch included a kit-provided positive control reaction and a negative control reaction. The final libraries were assessed on an Agilent 4200 TapeStation D1000 ScreenTape, pooled by volume, and quantified by qPCR. Sequencing was performed on an Illumina NextSeq500 with a MidOutput 150-cycle cartridge, and 156 Read1 and 15 Index1 cycles were run with kit custom primers. The pooled library was loaded at 0.8 to 1 pM, with a roughly 20% PhiX control spiked in. On the study's bioinformatics: Vendor-processed data were analyzed in R, with a clonotype defined as all T cells sharing the same CDR3 nucleotide sequence. For clone abundance analyses, frequencies were normalized to the 10,000 most abundant clones in each sample. Public T cell clones, averaging fewer than five per sample, were removed before analysis. Tumor-enriched clonotypes and baseline blood-enriched clonotypes were defined as those with an abundance difference of at least 32-fold between compartments. Clonotypes expanded or contracted between blood time points were identified with a beta-binomial differential abundance model. Tumor-blood repertoire similarity was measured with the Baroni-Urbani and Buser coefficient, and groups were compared using two-tailed Wilcoxon tests in R. TCRdb stores this immuneACCESS table with in-frame sequences only. Part of the clones is absent; in the studies checked, under half of the shortfall reflects unresolved V genes, and no reason is known for the rest. The V and J calls and clone size were taken over from that table, and D and trimming were inferred from the DNA. The sample contains roughly 150,000 clones, about nine tenths of them found a single time. Together, the top ten hold about an eighth of the sample.

The cysteine opens and the phenylalanine closes a CDR3 of 16 amino acids. Only the CDR3 part of the read is kept: 48 bases, read in frame from the first base. Trimming removed 0 bases from V and 0 bases from J, leaving 9 bases between the germline ends. The germline V gene provides CDR1 SGHTA and CDR2 FQGNSA. Notes on this clone: Its antigen specificity is not known. No base-level quality is on record; no much larger clone is a single base apart.

The time point label for this specimen denotes: blood 2 weeks post-SBRT. This sample's treatment or condition label indicates: 15 Gy SBRT to primary tumor, nephrectomy 4 weeks later. To follow tumor-enriched clonotypes, serial peripheral blood was collected from radiation-treated patients at baseline and at 2 weeks and 4 weeks after SBRT. All patients had renal cell carcinoma with clear cell pathology. Genomic DNA for TCR sequencing was prepared using the QIAamp DNA Blood Mini Kit (Qiagen). Samples were included in the analyses only if all quality control checks were passed. Specimen: blood, collected from a patient whose treatment included radiotherapy and nephrectomy. The receptor was derived from a woman aged 50 to 65 with renal cell carcinoma. The chain uses TRBV7-2 and TRBJ1-5; the D gene cannot be resolved reliably. CDR3 loop: CASSLAGLYSNQPQHF. The nucleotides are TGTGCCAGCAGCTTAGCCGGTCTCTATAGCAATCAGCCCCAGCATTTT.